The entry that follows covers one T cell receptor (beta chain) sequence. The method was immunoSEQ multiplex PCR; TCRdb's version includes in-frame clones alone and lacks a portion of them. Here the sample spans about 130,000 clones, 90% to 95% being singletons. The data are from a study of T cell responses to AZD1222 COVID-19 vaccine. V was shortened by 7 bases and J by 3 bases, with 9 bases between the two germline ends. This CDR3 comprises 11 residues. Germline loops: CDR1 DFQATT, CDR2 SNEGSKA (reference sequence). The receptor was isolated from an adult in good health. The J gene is TRBJ1-1, the V gene TRBV20-1; TRBD1 is a possible D gene (6 bases). The sample here was peripheral blood, taken on day 0 of AZD1222 vaccination. DNA of the CDR3: TGCAGTGTCAGGGGTCACACTGAAGCTTTCTTT. Translated, it gives CSVRGHTEAFF.